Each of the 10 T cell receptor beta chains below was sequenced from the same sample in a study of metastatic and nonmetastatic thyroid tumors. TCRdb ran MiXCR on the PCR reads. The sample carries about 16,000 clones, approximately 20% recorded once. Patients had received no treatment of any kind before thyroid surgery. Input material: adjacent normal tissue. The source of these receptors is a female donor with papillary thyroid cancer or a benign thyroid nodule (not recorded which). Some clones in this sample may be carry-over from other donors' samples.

The CDR3 sequence: CASSPLPGQGYEQYF. DNA for the CDR3: TGCGCCAGCAGCCCTTTGCCGGGACAGGGGTACGAGCAGTACTTC. The chain has TRBV5-1 and TRBJ2-7; TRBD1 aligns across 10 bases. V lost 4 bases, J lost 4 bases, and 8 bases stayed unmatched. This CDR3 is 15 amino acids long. Germline-derived CDR1 and CDR2 are SGHRS and YFSETQ.

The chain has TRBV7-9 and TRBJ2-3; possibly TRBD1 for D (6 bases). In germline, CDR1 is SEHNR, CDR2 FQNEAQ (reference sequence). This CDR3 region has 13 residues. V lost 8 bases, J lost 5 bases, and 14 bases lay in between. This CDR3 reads CASGGGSGDTQYF. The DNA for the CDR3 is TGTGCCAGCGGGGGCGGAAGTGGAGATACGCAGTATTTT.

CDR3 sequence (DNA): TGCAGTGCTAGGAGGCTAGCGGGAACAGAGCAGTTCTTC. Translating gives CSARRLAGTEQFF. V is TRBV20-1 and J is TRBJ2-4; 9 bases map to TRBD2. The DNA end lines up better with TRBJ2-1; the J call may be wrong. Per germline, CDR1 DFQATT and CDR2 SNEGSKA (reference sequence). The CDR3 is 13 amino acids.

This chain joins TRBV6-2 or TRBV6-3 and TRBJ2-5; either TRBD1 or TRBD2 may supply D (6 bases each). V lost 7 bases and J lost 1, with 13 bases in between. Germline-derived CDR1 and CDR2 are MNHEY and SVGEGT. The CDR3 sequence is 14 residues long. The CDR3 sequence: CASIPGGLQETQYF. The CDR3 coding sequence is TGTGCCAGCATCCCTGGGGGGCTCCAAGAGACCCAGTACTTC.

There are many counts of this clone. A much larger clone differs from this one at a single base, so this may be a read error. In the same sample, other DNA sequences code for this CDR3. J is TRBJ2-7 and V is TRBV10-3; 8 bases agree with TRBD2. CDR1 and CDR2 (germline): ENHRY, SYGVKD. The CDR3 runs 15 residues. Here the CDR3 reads CAISPPVGTSYEQYF. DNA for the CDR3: TGTGCCATCAGTCCTCCCGTGGGGACTAGTTACGAGCAATACTTC.

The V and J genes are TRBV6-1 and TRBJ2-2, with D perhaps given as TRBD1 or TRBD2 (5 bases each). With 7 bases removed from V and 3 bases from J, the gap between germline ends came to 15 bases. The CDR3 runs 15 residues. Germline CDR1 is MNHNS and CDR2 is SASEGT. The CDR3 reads CASKRTGTYTGELFF. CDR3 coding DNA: TGTGCCAGCAAGAGAACCGGGACCTACACCGGGGAGCTGTTTTTT.

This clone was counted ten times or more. The CDR3: CASSQTAYRGLYEQYF. For the CDR3, the DNA is TGTGCCAGCAGCCAGACAGCTTACAGGGGTCTCTACGAGCAGTACTTC. This chain connects TRBV14 to TRBJ2-7; 7 nucleotides align to TRBD1. The J segment lost 3 bases and the V segment lost 3 bases, leaving 11 bases of the junction unmatched. Germline loops: CDR1 SGHDN, CDR2 FVKESK. This CDR3 spans 16 amino acids.

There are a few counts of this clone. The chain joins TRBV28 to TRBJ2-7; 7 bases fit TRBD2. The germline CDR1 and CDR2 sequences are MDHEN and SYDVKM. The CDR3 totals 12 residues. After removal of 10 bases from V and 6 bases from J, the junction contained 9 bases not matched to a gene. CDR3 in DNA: TGTGCCATCACCACTTCGGGGGGCGAGCAGTACTTC. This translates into CAITTSGGEQYF.

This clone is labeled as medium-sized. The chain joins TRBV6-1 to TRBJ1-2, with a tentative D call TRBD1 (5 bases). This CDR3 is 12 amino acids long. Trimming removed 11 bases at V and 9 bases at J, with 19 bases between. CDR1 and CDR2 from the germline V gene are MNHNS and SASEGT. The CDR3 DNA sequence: TGTGCCGCCACGTCTTCCCGACAGAGCTACACCTTC. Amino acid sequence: CAATSSRQSYTF.

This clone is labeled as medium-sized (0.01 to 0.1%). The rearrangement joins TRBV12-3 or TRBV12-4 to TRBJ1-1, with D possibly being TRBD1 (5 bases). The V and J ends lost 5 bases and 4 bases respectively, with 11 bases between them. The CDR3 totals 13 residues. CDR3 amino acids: CASSQGLGTEAFF. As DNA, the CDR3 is TGTGCCAGCAGTCAGGGTTTGGGCACTGAAGCTTTCTTT.